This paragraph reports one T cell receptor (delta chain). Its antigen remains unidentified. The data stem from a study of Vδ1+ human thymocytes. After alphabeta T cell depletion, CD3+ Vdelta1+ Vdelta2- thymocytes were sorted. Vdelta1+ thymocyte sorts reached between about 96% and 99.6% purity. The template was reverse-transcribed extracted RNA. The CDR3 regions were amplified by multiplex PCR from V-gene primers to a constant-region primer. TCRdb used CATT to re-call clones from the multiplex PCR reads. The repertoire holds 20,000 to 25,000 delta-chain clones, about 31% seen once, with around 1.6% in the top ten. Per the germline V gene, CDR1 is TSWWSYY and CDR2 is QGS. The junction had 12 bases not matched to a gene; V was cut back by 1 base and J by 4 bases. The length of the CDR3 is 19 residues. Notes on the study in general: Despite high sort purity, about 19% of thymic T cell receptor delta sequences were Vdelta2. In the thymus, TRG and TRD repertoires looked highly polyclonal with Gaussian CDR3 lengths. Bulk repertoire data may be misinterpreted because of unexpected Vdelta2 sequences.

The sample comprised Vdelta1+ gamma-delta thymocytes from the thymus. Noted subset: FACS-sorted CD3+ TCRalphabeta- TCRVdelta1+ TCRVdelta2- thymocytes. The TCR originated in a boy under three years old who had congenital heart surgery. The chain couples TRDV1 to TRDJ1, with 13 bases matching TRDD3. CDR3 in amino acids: CALGERSAITGGYGDKLIF. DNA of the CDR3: TGTGCTCTTGGGGAACGTTCGGCCATTACTGGGGGATACGGCGATAAACTCATCTTT.